A single sample gave rise to the 28 T cell receptor beta chains below, sequenced in a study of T cell responses to AZD1222 COVID-19 vaccine. Assay used: immunoSEQ multiplex PCR; TCRdb lists only in-frame clones, some missing. The repertoire holds around 120,000 clones, with approximately 85% as singletons. Sample: peripheral blood, taken on day 0 of AZD1222 vaccination. The source of these receptors is an adult in good health.

V and J are TRBV6-1 and TRBJ2-4; D may match TRBD1 or TRBD2 (6 bases each). The V end was cut by 1 base, the J end by 7 bases, with 20 bases between. The germline gives CDR1 MNHNS, CDR2 SASEGT. This CDR3 is built from 17 residues. This CDR3 is CASSEEVGGPSVNIQYF. The CDR3, as DNA: TGTGCCAGCAGTGAAGAGGTTGGGGGGCCGAGCGTGAACATTCAGTACTTC.

The rearrangement links TRBV9 to TRBJ2-7; D not certain. Germline CDR1 is SGDLS and CDR2 is YYNGEE. V lost 3 bases to trimming and J lost 5 bases, with 18 bases between them. This CDR3 comprises 15 residues. The CDR3 spells CASSGPVGRLDEQYF. CDR3 nucleotide sequence: TGTGCCAGCAGCGGCCCAGTGGGTCGGTTAGACGAGCAGTACTTC.

The V gene is TRBV5-1, the J gene TRBJ1-5; TRBD1 matches 10 bases. From germline, CDR1 is SGHRS and CDR2 YFSETQ. The V gene end was trimmed by 7 bases and the J gene end by 1 base; junction bases not matched to a gene: 5. The CDR3 extends over 15 amino acids. This CDR3 reads CASAPTGGSNQPQHF. In nucleotides, the CDR3 is TGCGCCAGCGCCCCGACAGGGGGCAGCAATCAGCCCCAGCATTTT.

J is TRBJ1-5 and V is TRBV7-2; a possible D gene is TRBD1 (5 bases). Deletions cut 5 bases from V and 4 bases from J, with 15 bases between. CDR1 is SGHTA and CDR2 is FQGNSA in the germline V gene. The CDR3 is 15 residues long. CDR3 nucleotides: TGTGCCAGCAGCGCGCCCGGGGCCGGGAATCAGCCCCAGCATTTT. It yields the protein CASSAPGAGNQPQHF.

This chain uses TRBV7-2 with TRBJ1-5, with D unclear. Germline CDR1 reads SGHTA; CDR2 reads FQGNSA. The V and J ends lost 1 base and 9 bases respectively, with 16 bases between them. CDR3 length equals 15 residues. CDR3 nucleotides: TGTGCCAGCAGCTTAGTCGGGGTTCCTACGGGGCCCCAGCATTTT. This sequence encodes CASSLVGVPTGPQHF.

The chain is built from TRBV20-1 and TRBJ1-5; no clear D. The CDR3 sequence is 13 residues long. V lost 3 bases and J 4 bases, leaving 10 bases between the germline ends. Germline lookup yields CDR1 DFQATT and CDR2 SNEGSKA (reference sequence). The chain's CDR3 is CSASTAANQPQHF. In DNA, the CDR3 is TGCAGTGCTAGTACAGCAGCTAATCAGCCCCAGCATTTT.

The chain carries TRBV19 and TRBJ1-5; 7 nucleotides match TRBD1. Germline CDR1 and CDR2: LNHDA and SQIVND (reference sequence). This CDR3 contains 15 residues. With 3 bases clipped from V and 6 bases from J, the junction kept 8 bases outside the gene matches. This CDR3 is CASSMRGQFFQPQHF. DNA for the CDR3: TGTGCCAGTAGTATGAGGGGACAGTTCTTTCAGCCCCAGCATTTT.

This chain links TRBV2 with TRBJ2-3; the D gene is possibly TRBD1 (6 bases). Trimming removed 7 bases at V and 6 bases at J, with 11 bases between. Germline values: CDR1 SNHLY, CDR2 FYNNEI. The CDR3 totals 12 residues. The CDR3 is CASTTGWDTQYF. The CDR3, as DNA: TGTGCCAGCACTACAGGGTGGGATACGCAGTATTTT.

The gene calls are TRBV7-9 and TRBJ1-3; TRBD1 might be the D (5 bases). Between the trimmed V and J ends, which lost 5 bases and 0 bases, there was a span of 14 bases. This CDR3 has 16 residues. CDR1 and CDR2 (germline): SEHNR, FQNEAQ (reference sequence). CDR3 loop: CASSPSRGSSGNTIYF. The CDR3, as DNA: TGTGCCAGCAGCCCCTCCCGGGGCAGCTCTGGAAACACCATATATTTT.

The chain joins TRBV10-3 to TRBJ1-3; no reliable D call. The V end lost 3 bases, the J end lost 4 bases, and 7 bases lay between the germline ends. The germline V gene encodes CDR1 ENHRY and CDR2 SYGVKD. This CDR3 is built from 13 residues. The CDR3 spells CAISDERGNTIYF. The CDR3 DNA reads as TGTGCCATCAGTGATGAGAGAGGAAACACCATATATTTT.

The rearrangement joins TRBV6-4 to TRBJ2-6, with D possibly being TRBD2 (5 bases). The CDR3 totals 17 residues. Germline lookup yields CDR1 MRHNA and CDR2 SNTAGT. V was trimmed by 2 bases and J by 0 bases, leaving 11 bases between them. The CDR3 DNA reads TGTGCCAGCAGTGACGGGAGCAGCTCCTCTGGGGCCAACGTCCTGACTTTC. Translating it yields CASSDGSSSSGANVLTF.

V and J are TRBV5-1 and TRBJ2-1; TRBD2 agrees at 9 bases. CDR1 is SGHRS, CDR2 YFSETQ, per germline. CDR3 size: 14 residues. Losses at the gene ends were 8 bases for V and 5 bases for J; bases not matched to a gene: 8. The CDR3 spells CASPRTSAHNEQFF. CDR3 in DNA: TGCGCCAGTCCTAGGACTAGCGCCCACAATGAGCAGTTCTTC.

The chain couples TRBV7-9 to TRBJ1-4, with TRBD1 matching over 9 bases. Germline-derived CDR1 and CDR2 are SEHNR and FQNEAQ (reference sequence). V was clipped by 4 bases and J by 8 bases; unmatched bases: 8. The CDR3 spans 15 residues. CDR3 loop: CASSYLTGGREKLFF. CDR3 bases: TGTGCCAGCAGCTACTTGACAGGGGGTCGGGAAAAACTGTTTTTT. Together with reference TRBV7-9 and TRBJ1-4, the CDR3 gives the full variable domain: DTGVSQNPRHKITKRGQNVTFRCDPISEHNRLYWYRQTLGQGPEFLTYFQNEAQLEKSRLLSDRFSAERPKGSFSTLEIQRTEQGDSAMYLCASSYLTGGREKLFFGSGTQLSVL.

The gene calls are TRBV7-8 and TRBJ1-1; D gene uncertain. Trimming removed 5 bases at V and 1 base at J, with 20 bases between. This CDR3 has 17 residues. In germline, CDR1 is SGHVS, CDR2 FQNEAQ. The CDR3 loop is CASSPWEGEAGNTEAFF. The CDR3 DNA reads TGTGCCAGCAGCCCTTGGGAGGGCGAGGCGGGGAACACTGAAGCTTTCTTT. Drawing the rest from reference TRBV7-8 and TRBJ1-1, the complete variable domain is GAGVSQSPRYKVAKRGQDVALRCDPISGHVSLFWYQQALGQGPEFLTYFQNEAQLDKSGLPSDRFFAERPEGSVSTLKIQRTQQEDSAVYLCASSPWEGEAGNTEAFFGQGTRLTVV.

DNA of the CDR3: TGTGCCAGCAGCTTAAATTCAGTGGGCAGCGCTGAAGCTTTCTTT. Encoded protein: CASSLNSVGSAEAFF. This chain connects TRBV7-3 to TRBJ1-1; D remains unclear. Between the trimmed V and J ends, which lost 1 base and 6 bases, there was a span of 15 bases. CDR1 and CDR2 from the germline V gene are SGHTA and FQGTGA. This CDR3 is 15 amino acids long.

The chain is built from TRBV6-1 and TRBJ2-6; D is possibly TRBD1 (6 bases). CDR3 length equals 18 residues. The germline V gene encodes CDR1 MNHNS and CDR2 SASEGT. V was pared by 2 bases and J by 1 base, with 15 bases between. DNA of the CDR3: TGTGCCAGCAGTGAATTTGGGGGCTCCTCATCTGGGGCCAACGTCCTGACTTTC. Amino acid sequence: CASSEFGGSSSGANVLTF.

The chain uses TRBV7-8 and TRBJ2-3; D unclear. This CDR3 region has 12 residues. Germline CDR1 SGHVS, CDR2 FQNEAQ. V lost 3 bases to trimming and J lost 4 bases, with 5 bases between them. In DNA form, the CDR3 reads TGTGCCAGCAGCTTGGCAGCAGATACGCAGTATTTT. Its protein is CASSLAADTQYF.

In this sample, this clone turned up a few times. V gene TRBV6-2 or TRBV6-3 combines with J gene TRBJ1-1; D unclear. The CDR3 is 16 residues long. Germline CDR1 MNHEY, CDR2 SVGEGT. V lost 6 bases and J lost 1, with 18 bases in between. CDR3 in DNA: TGTGCCAGCAGCTCCCCTTTGGGAGGACCGAACACTGAAGCTTTCTTT. Protein sequence: CASSSPLGGPNTEAFF.

The V call is TRBV3-1 (or the pseudogene TRBV3-2), the J call TRBJ2-3, with D hard to call. The length of the CDR3 is 14 residues. Germline loops: CDR1 LGHDT, CDR2 YNNKEL (reference sequence). Trimming took off 4 bases at V and 0 bases at J, with 8 bases between the two ends. CDR3 protein: CASSPAGSTDTQYF. CDR3 DNA sequence: TGTGCCAGCAGCCCTGCCGGAAGCACAGATACGCAGTATTTT.

The chain links TRBV2 to TRBJ2-1, with 9 bases matching TRBD1. The CDR3 loop spans 15 amino acids. With 8 bases clipped from V and 6 bases from J, the junction kept 11 bases outside the gene matches. Germline V gene data show CDR1 as SNHLY and CDR2 as FYNNEI. The CDR3 nucleotides read TGTGCCAGCTTCAGTCCCGGGACAGGGAGCAATGAGCAGTTCTTC. Translation: CASFSPGTGSNEQFF.

The rearrangement links TRBV7-2 to TRBJ1-2; a possible D gene is TRBD1 (6 bases). V shed 5 bases and J shed 7 bases, with 20 bases lying between them. This CDR3 has 15 residues. CDR1 is SGHTA and CDR2 is FQGNSA in the germline V gene. CDR3 nucleotide sequence: TGTGCCAGCAGCCCCAGAAACGGGGGGGCAGGTGGCTACACCTTC. Translated: CASSPRNGGAGGYTF.

The sample holds a few counts of this clone. The chain links TRBV19 to TRBJ1-4; D is ambiguous. Germline V gene lookup returns CDR1 LNHDA and CDR2 SQIVND (reference sequence). CDR3 size: 11 residues. V was trimmed by 6 bases and J by 2 bases, leaving 1 base between them. CDR3 in amino acids: CASRTNEKLFF. In DNA, the CDR3 is TGTGCCAGTAGGACTAATGAAAAACTGTTTTTT.

The genes are TRBV18 and TRBJ2-1; D unresolved. The CDR3 has 15 residues. Looked up from germline, CDR1 is KGHSH and CDR2 is LQKENI. V gave up 3 bases and J gave up 0 bases, with 9 bases separating them. The CDR3 sequence is CASSPTQSSYNEQFF. Written as DNA, the CDR3 is TGTGCCAGCTCACCCACGCAAAGCTCCTACAATGAGCAGTTCTTC.

The CDR3 spells CSVGGLLSSYNEQFF. CDR3 nucleotides: TGCAGCGTCGGGGGACTGCTGAGCTCCTACAATGAGCAGTTCTTC. The chain is built from TRBV29-1 and TRBJ2-1; weak D call: TRBD2 (6 bases). CDR3 length: 15 residues. CDR1 and CDR2 from the germline V gene are SQVTM and ANQGSEA. The V gene lost 6 bases and the J gene lost 0 bases, with 15 bases spanning the gap.

This chain links TRBV5-6 with TRBJ1-1; D is ambiguous. This CDR3 comprises 12 residues. The V end lost 2 bases, the J end lost 8 bases, and 10 bases lay between the germline ends. Germline V gene lookup returns CDR1 SGHDT and CDR2 YYEEEE. In nucleotides, the CDR3 is TGTGCCAGCAGCTTTCGGTATGGGGAAGCTTTCTTT. Translating it yields CASSFRYGEAFF. Variable domain in full (rest from reference TRBV5-6 and TRBJ1-1): DAGVTQSPTHLIKTRGQQVTLRCSPKSGHDTVSWYQQALGQGPQFIFQYYEEEERQRGNFPDRFSGHQFPNYSSELNVNALLLGDSALYLCASSFRYGEAFFGQGTRLTVV.

The CDR3 is CASSSGQGRTEAFF. In nucleotides, the CDR3 is TGTGCCAGCAGCTCGGGACAGGGGCGCACTGAAGCTTTCTTT. J is TRBJ1-1 and V is TRBV6-2 or TRBV6-3; 10 bases line up with TRBD1. Germline values: CDR1 MNHEY, CDR2 SVGEGT. After removal of 6 bases from V and 4 bases from J, the junction contained 5 bases not matched to a gene. The CDR3 loop spans 14 amino acids.

The rearrangement links TRBV5-1 to TRBJ2-5, with D unresolved. Trimming left V 2 bases short and J 1 base short, with 9 bases between. From germline, CDR1 is SGHRS and CDR2 YFSETQ. This CDR3 comprises 14 residues. CDR3 region: CASSFNLFQETQYF. The CDR3 nucleotides are TGCGCCAGCAGCTTCAACCTCTTCCAAGAGACCCAGTACTTC. The variable domain in full, with the rest retrieved from reference TRBV5-1 and TRBJ2-5, is KAGVTQTPRYLIKTRGQQVTLSCSPISGHRSVSWYQQTPGQGLQFLFEYFSETQRNKGNFPGRFSGRQFSNSRSEMNVSTLELGDSALYLCASSFNLFQETQYFGPGTRLLVL.

The rearrangement uses TRBV5-4 and TRBJ1-2; 7 bases agree with TRBD1. The CDR3 sequence is 14 residues long. Germline CDR1 SGHNT, CDR2 YYREEE (reference sequence). After removal of 4 bases from V and 4 bases from J, the junction contained 7 bases not matched to a gene. In nucleotides, the CDR3 is TGTGCCAGCAGCCAGGACAGGCTTTCCTATGGCTACACCTTC. Its translation is CASSQDRLSYGYTF. The variable domain in full, with the rest retrieved from reference TRBV5-4 and TRBJ1-2, is ETGVTQSPTHLIKTRGQQVTLRCSSQSGHNTVSWYQQALGQGPQFIFQYYREEENGRGNFPPRFSGLQFPNYSSELNVNALELDDSALYLCASSQDRLSYGYTFGSGTRLTVV.